This TCR beta chain was sequenced in a study of blood T cell repertoires in COVID-19. Sequencing used immunoSEQ multiplex PCR; TCRdb keeps in-frame clones, though not all of them. This sample carries about 74,000 clones, approximately 84% of them seen once, and the ten largest clones take over 30%. V gave up 3 bases and J gave up 14 bases; unmatched junction bases: 2. The CDR3 consists of 11 residues. Sequenced sample: peripheral blood. This sequence originates from a man aged 65 to 79 with acute or convalescent COVID-19. The chain links TRBV23-1 to TRBJ2-1; 9 nucleotides line up with TRBD1. TRBV23-1 is designated an ORF whose function remains uncertain. In nucleotides, the CDR3 is TGCGCCAGCAGTCATCGGGACAGGGAGTTCTTC. This codes for CASSHRDREFF.